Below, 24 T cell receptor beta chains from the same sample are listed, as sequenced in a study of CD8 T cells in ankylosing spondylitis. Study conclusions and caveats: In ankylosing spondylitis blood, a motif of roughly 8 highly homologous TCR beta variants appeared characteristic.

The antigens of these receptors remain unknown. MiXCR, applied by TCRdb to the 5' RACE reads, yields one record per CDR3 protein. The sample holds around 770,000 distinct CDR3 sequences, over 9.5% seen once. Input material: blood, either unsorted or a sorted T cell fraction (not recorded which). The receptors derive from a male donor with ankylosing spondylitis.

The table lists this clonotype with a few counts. The CDR3 DNA follows: TGTGCCAGCACCCGGACTAGCGTATACAATGAGCAGTTCTTC. This encodes CASTRTSVYNEQFF. This sequence joins TRBV28 and TRBJ2-1; 9 nucleotides align to TRBD2. Germline-derived CDR1 and CDR2 are MDHEN and SYDVKM. V lost 7 bases, J lost 4 bases, and 5 bases stayed unmatched. The CDR3 length is 14 residues.

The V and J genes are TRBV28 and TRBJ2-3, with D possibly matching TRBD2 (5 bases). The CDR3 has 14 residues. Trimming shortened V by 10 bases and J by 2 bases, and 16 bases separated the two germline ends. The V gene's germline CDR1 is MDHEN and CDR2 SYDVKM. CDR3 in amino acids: CATTSRTVTDTQYF. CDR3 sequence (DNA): TGTGCCACAACTTCGAGGACTGTCACAGATACGCAGTATTTT.

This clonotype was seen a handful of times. CDR3 sequence (DNA): TGCAGTGCTGGGACTAGCGGGTACTACAATGAGCAGTTCTTC. This codes for CSAGTSGYYNEQFF. This rearrangement joins TRBV20-1 to TRBJ2-1, with TRBD2 matching 12 bases. The V segment lost 5 bases and the J segment 3 bases; nucleotides outside the gene matches: 2. Germline CDR1 DFQATT, CDR2 SNEGSKA (reference sequence). The CDR3 contains 14 residues.

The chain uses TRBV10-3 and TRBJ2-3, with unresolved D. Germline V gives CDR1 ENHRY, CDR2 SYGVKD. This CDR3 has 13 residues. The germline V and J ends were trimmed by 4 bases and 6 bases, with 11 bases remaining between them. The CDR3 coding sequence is TGTGCCATCAGTGCCCATCTCTCGGATACGCAGTATTTT. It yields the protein CAISAHLSDTQYF.

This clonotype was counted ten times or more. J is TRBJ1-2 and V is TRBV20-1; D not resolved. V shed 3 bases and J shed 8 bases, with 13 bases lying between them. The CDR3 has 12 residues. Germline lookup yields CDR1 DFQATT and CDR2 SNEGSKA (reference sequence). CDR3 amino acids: CSASPTLGGYTF. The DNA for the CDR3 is TGCAGTGCTAGCCCTACATTGGGGGGCTACACCTTC.

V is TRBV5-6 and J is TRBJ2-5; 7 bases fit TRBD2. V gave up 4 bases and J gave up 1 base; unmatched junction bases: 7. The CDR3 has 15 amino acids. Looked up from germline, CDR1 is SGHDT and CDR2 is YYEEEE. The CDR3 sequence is CASSLGGSFQETQYF. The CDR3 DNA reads TGTGCCAGCAGCCTCGGGGGGAGTTTCCAAGAGACCCAGTACTTC.

The CDR3 is CASSPFTGGDETQYF. The CDR3 DNA sequence: TGTGCCAGCTCACCCTTTACAGGGGGCGATGAGACCCAGTACTTC. The chain carries TRBV18 and TRBJ2-5; 9 bases align to TRBD1. This CDR3 comprises 15 residues. The V gene's germline CDR1 is KGHSH and CDR2 LQKENI. Trimming took 3 bases from V and 5 from J; bases not matched to a gene: 7.

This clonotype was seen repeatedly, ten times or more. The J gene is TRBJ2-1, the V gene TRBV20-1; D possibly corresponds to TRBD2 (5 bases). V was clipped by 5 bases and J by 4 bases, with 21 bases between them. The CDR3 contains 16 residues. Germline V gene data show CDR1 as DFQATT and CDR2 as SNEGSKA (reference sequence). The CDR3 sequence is CSAGVTGVYQYNEQFF. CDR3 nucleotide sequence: TGCAGTGCTGGGGTCACCGGGGTCTATCAGTACAATGAGCAGTTCTTC.

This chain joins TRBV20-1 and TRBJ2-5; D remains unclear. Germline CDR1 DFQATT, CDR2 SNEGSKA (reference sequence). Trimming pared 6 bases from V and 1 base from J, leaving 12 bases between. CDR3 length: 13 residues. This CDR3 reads CSAAPASQETQYF. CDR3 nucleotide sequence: TGCAGTGCCGCCCCTGCTAGCCAAGAGACCCAGTACTTC.

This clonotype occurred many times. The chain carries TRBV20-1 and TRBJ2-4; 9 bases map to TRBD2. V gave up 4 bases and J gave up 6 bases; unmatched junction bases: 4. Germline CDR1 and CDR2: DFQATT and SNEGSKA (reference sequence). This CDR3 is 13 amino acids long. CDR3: CSAIAGARNIQYF. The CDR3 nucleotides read TGCAGTGCTATAGCGGGAGCTAGAAACATTCAGTACTTC.

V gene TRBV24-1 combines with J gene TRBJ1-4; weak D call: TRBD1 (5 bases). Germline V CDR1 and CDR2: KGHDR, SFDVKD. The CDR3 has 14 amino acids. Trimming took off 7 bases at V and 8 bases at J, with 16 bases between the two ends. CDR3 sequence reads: CATSPGGGEEKLFF. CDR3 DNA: TGTGCCACCAGCCCCGGGGGGGGAGAAGAAAAACTGTTTTTT.

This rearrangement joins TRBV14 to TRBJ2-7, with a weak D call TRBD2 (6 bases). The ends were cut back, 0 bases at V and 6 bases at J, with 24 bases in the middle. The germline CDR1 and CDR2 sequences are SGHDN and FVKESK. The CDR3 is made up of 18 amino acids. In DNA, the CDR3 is TGTGCCAGCAGCCAAGAGAGCGGTCGGGACTTTTATATTTGCGAGCAGTACTTC. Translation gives CASSQESGRDFYICEQYF.

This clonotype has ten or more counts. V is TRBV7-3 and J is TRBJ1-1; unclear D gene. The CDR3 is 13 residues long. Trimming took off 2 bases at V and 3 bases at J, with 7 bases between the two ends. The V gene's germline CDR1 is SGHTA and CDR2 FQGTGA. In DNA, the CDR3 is TGTGCCAGCAGCTTATTCGCGGACACTGAAGCTTTCTTT. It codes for CASSLFADTEAFF.

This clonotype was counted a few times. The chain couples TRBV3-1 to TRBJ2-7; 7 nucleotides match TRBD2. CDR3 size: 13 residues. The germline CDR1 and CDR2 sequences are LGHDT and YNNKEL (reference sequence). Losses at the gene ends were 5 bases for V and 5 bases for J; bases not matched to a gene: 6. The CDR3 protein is CASSFGLGDEQYF. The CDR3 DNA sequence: TGTGCCAGCAGCTTCGGACTAGGAGACGAGCAGTACTTC.

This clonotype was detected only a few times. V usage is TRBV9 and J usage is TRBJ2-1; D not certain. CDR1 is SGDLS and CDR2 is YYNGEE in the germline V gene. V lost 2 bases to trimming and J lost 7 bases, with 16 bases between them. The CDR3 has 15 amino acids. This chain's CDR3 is CASSVTPRLENEQFF. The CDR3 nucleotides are TGTGCCAGCAGCGTCACCCCGCGACTCGAAAATGAGCAGTTCTTC.

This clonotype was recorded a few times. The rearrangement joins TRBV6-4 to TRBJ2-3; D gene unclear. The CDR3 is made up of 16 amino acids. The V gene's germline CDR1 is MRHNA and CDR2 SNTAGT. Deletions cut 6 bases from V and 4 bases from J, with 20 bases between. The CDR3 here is CASSSLEFGGPDTQYF. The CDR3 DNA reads TGTGCCAGCAGCTCCCTAGAATTTGGTGGCCCAGATACGCAGTATTTT.

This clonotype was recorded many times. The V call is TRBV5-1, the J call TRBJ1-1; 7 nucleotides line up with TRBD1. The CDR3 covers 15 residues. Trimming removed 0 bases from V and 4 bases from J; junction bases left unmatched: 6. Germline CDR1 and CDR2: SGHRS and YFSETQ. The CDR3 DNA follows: TGCGCCAGCAGCTTGGAGAGGGGGCGAGGCACTGAAGCTTTCTTT. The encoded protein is CASSLERGRGTEAFF.

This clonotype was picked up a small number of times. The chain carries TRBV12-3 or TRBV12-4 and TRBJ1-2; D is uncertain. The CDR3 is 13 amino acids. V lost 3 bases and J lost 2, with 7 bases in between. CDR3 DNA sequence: TGTGCCAGCAGTTTTGGGGAGAACTATGGCTACACCTTC. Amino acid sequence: CASSFGENYGYTF.

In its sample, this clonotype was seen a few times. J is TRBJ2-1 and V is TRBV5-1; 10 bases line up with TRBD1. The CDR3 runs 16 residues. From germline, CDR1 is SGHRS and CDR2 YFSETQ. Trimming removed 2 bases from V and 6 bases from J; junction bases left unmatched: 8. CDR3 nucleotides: TGCGCCAGCAGCTTCTCCGGACAGGGGGTAGGCAATGAGCAGTTCTTC. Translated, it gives CASSFSGQGVGNEQFF.

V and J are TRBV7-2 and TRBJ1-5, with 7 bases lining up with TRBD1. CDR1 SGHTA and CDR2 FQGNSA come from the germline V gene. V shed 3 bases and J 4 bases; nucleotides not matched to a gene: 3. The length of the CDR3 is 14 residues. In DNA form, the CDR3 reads TGTGCCAGCAGCTTCGCGACAGGGAATCAGCCCCAGCATTTT. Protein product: CASSFATGNQPQHF. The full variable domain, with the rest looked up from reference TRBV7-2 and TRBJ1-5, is GAGVSQSPSNKVTEKGKDVELRCDPISGHTALYWYRQSLGQGLEFLIYFQGNSAPDKSGLPSDRFSAERTGGSVSTLTIQRTQQEDSAVYLCASSFATGNQPQHFGDGTRLSIL.

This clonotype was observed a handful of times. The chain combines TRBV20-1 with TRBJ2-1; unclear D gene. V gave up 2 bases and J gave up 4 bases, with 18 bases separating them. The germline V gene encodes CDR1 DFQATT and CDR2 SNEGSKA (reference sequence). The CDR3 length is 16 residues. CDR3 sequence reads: CSARPRNPRIYNEQFF. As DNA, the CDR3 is TGCAGTGCTAGACCTAGAAACCCTCGGATTTACAATGAGCAGTTCTTC.

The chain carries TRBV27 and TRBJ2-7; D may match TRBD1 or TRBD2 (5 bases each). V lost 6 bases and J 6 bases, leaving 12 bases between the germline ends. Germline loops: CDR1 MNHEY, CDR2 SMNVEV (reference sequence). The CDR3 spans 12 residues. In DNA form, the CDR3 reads TGTGCCAGCAGCCCGGGGACCCTCGAGCAGTACTTC. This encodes CASSPGTLEQYF.

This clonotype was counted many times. The CDR3 nucleotides are TGTGCCAGCAGCTCGGGACTAGCGGGAGATGATTCCTACGAGCAGTACTTC. Protein: CASSSGLAGDDSYEQYF. The chain recombines TRBV7-2 with TRBJ2-7; 14 nucleotides align to TRBD2. This CDR3 has 17 residues. CDR1 is SGHTA and CDR2 is FQGNSA in the germline V gene. V shed 4 bases and J 1 base; nucleotides not matched to a gene: 6. Full variable domain (remainder filled in from reference TRBV7-2 and TRBJ2-7): GAGVSQSPSNKVTEKGKDVELRCDPISGHTALYWYRQSLGQGLEFLIYFQGNSAPDKSGLPSDRFSAERTGGSVSTLTIQRTQQEDSAVYLCASSSGLAGDDSYEQYFGPGTRLTVT.

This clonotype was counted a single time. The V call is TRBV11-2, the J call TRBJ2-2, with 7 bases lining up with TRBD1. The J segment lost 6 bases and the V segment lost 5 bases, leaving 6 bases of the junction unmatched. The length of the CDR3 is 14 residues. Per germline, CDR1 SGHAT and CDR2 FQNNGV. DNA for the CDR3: TGTGCCAGCAGCACCGGGACAGACTCCGGGGAGCTGTTTTTT. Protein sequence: CASSTGTDSGELFF.